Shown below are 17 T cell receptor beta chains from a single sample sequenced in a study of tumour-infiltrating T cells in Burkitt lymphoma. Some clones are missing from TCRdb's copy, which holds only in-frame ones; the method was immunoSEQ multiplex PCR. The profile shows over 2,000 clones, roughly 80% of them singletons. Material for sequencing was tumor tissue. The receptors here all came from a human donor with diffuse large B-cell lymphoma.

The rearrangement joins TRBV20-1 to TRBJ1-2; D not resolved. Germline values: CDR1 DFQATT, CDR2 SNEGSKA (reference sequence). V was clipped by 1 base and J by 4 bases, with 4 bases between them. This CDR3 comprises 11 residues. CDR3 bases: TGCAGTGCTAGAGGGGTCTATGGCTACACCTTC. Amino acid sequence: CSARGVYGYTF.

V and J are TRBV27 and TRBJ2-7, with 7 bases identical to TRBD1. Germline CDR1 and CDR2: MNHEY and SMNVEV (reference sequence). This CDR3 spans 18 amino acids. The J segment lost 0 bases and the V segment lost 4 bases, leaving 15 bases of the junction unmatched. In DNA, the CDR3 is TGTGCCAGCAGTTCGTCCGGGACAGCTATAACAAGCTCCTACGAGCAGTACTTC. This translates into CASSSSGTAITSSYEQYF.

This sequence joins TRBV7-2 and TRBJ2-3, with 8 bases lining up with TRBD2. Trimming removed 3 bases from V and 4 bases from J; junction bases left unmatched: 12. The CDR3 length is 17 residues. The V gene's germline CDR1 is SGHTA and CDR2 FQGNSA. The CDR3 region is CASSFDSGGAWADTQYF. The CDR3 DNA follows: TGTGCCAGCAGCTTCGATTCCGGGGGGGCCTGGGCAGATACGCAGTATTTT.

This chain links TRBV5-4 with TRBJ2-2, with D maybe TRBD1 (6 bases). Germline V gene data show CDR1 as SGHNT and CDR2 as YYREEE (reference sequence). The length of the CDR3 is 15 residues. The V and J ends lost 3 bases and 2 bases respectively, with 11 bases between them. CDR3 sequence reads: CASSSQGRNTGELFF. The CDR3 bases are TGTGCCAGCAGCTCACAGGGACGAAACACCGGGGAGCTGTTTTTT.

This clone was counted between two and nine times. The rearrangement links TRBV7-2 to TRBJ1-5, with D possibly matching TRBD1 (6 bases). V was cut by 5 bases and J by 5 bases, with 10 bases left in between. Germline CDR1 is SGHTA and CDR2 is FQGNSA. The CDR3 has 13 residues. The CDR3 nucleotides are TGTGCCAGCAGCCAACAGGGAGATCAGCCCCAGCATTTT. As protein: CASSQQGDQPQHF. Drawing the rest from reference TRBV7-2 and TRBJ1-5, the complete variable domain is GAGVSQSPSNKVTEKGKDVELRCDPISGHTALYWYRQSLGQGLEFLIYFQGNSAPDKSGLPSDRFSAERTGGSVSTLTIQRTQQEDSAVYLCASSQQGDQPQHFGDGTRLSIL.

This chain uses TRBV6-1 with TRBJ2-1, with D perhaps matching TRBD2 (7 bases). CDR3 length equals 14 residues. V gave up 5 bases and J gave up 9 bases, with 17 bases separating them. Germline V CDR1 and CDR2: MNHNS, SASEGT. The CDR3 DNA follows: TGTGCCAGCAGTTCCATTGCGGGGGCTGGTGAGCAGTTCTTC. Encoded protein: CASSSIAGAGEQFF.

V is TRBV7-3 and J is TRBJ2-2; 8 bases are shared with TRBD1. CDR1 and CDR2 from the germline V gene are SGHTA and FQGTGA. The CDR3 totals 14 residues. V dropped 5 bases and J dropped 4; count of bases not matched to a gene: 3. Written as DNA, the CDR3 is TGTGCCAGCAGCAGACAGGGGATCACCGGGGAGCTGTTTTTT. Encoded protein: CASSRQGITGELFF.

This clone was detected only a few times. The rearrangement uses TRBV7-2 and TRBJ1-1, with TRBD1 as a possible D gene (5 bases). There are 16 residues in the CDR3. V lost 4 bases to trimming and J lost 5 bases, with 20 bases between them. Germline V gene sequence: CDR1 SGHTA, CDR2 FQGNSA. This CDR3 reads CASSSIRAGRGTEAFF. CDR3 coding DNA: TGTGCCAGCAGCTCGATAAGGGCAGGGCGGGGTACTGAAGCTTTCTTT.

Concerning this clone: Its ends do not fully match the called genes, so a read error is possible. The CDR3 here is CASSLNNGVNTGELFF. The DNA for the CDR3 is TGTGCTAGCAGCTTAAATAACGGGGTGAACACCGGGGAGCTGTTTTTT. The chain recombines TRBV7-7 with TRBJ2-2, with D tentatively TRBD2 (5 bases). Looked up from germline, CDR1 is SSHAT and CDR2 is FNYEAQ (reference sequence). This CDR3 comprises 16 residues. Together with reference TRBV7-7 and TRBJ2-2, the CDR3 gives the full variable domain: GAGVSQSPRYKVTKRGQDVTLRCDPISSHATLYWYQQALGQGPEFLTYFNYEAQPDKSGLPSDRFSAERPEGSISTLTIQRTEQRDSAMYRCASSLNNGVNTGELFFGEGSRLTVL.

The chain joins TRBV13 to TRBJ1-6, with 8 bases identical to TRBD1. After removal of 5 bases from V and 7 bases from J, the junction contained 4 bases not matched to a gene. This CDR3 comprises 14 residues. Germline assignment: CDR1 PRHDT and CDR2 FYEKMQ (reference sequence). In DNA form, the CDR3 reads TGTGCCAGCAGCAAGACAGGGGAGAATTCACCCCTCCACTTT. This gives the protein CASSKTGENSPLHF.

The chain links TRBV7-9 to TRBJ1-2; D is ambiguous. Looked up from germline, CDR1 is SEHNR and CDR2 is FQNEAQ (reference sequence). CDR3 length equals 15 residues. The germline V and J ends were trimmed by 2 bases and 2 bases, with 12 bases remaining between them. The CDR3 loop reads CASSLIGSLNYGYTF. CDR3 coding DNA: TGTGCCAGCAGCTTAATAGGCAGCCTGAACTATGGCTACACCTTC.

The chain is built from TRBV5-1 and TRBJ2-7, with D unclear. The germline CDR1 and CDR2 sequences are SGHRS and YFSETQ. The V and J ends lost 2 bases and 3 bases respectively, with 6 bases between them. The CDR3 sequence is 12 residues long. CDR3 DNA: TGCGCCAGCAGCTTCTCCAGCTACGAGCAGTACTTC. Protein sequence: CASSFSSYEQYF.

CDR3 in DNA: TGTGCCAGCTCACCACCCGTCAGGGACGACGAGCAGTACTTC. Its translation: CASSPPVRDDEQYF. This chain connects TRBV18 to TRBJ2-7, with D perhaps given as TRBD1 or TRBD2 (5 bases each). CDR3 size: 14 residues. The germline V gene encodes CDR1 KGHSH and CDR2 LQKENI. V was shortened by 0 bases and J by 5 bases, with 11 bases between the two germline ends. The full variable domain, completed using reference TRBV18 and TRBJ2-7, is NAGVMQNPRHLVRRRGQEARLRCSPMKGHSHVYWYRQLPEEGLKFMVYLQKENIIDESGMPKERFSAEFPKEGPSILRIQQVVRGDSAAYFCASSPPVRDDEQYFGPGTRLTVT.

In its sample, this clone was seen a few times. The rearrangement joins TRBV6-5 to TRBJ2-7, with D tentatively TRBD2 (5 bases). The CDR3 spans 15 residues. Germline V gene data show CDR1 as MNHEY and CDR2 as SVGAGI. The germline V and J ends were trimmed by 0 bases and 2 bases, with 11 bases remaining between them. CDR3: CASSYSSSETYEQYF. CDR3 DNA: TGTGCCAGCAGTTACTCGAGTAGCGAAACCTACGAGCAGTACTTC.

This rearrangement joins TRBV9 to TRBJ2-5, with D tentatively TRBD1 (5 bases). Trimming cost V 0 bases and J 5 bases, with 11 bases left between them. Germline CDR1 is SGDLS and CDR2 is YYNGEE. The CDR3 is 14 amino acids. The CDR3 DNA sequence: TGTGCCAGCAGCGTAGGGGGCCTGGCGGAGACCCAGTACTTC. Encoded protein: CASSVGGLAETQYF.

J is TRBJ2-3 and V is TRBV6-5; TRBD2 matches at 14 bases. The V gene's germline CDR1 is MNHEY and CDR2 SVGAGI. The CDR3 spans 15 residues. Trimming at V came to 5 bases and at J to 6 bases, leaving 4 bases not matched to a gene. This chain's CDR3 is CASSRLAGGRDTQYF. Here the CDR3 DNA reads TGTGCCAGCAGTAGACTAGCGGGGGGGCGGGATACGCAGTATTTT.

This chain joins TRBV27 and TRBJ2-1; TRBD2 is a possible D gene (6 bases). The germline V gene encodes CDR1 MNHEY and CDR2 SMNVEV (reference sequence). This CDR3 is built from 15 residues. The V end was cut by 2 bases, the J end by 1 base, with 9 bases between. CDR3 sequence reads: CASSLAGLSYNEQFF. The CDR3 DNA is TGTGCCAGCAGTTTAGCGGGGTTGTCCTACAATGAGCAGTTCTTC.